This T cell receptor beta chain was captured by sequencing in a study of cytomegalovirus exposure and HLA in healthy donors. The wider study: Of several hundred genotyped donors, roughly 81% grouped in the Caucasian-associated ancestry cluster. Broader study findings: According to reports, the classifier identified cytomegalovirus status with high specificity and sensitivity. An analysis was carried out at a later point. It showed that HLA-associated TCR beta chains were more clonally expanded than equally common non-associated chains. TCR beta V- and J-gene trimming, according to a later analysis, was linked to a missense DCLRE1C variant.

With regard to this clone: No antigen is known for it.

CDR3 length: 15 amino acids. Trimming removed 2 bases from V and 1 base from J, with 8 bases in between. Germline V gene sequence: CDR1 SGHAT, CDR2 FQNNGV. The PCR used 60 Vbeta and 13 Jbeta primers. The assay was immunoSEQ multiplex PCR, and TCRdb's table has in-frame clones only and misses some. The sample has approximately 78,000 clones, roughly 80% seen once. The sample was PBMCs. The chain couples TRBV11-2 to TRBJ2-2, with D tentatively TRBD2 (5 bases). The receptor's source is a woman between 45 and 65 years old in good health and CMV-seronegative. This CDR3 reads CASSLRGQNTGELFF. The DNA of the CDR3 is TGTGCCAGCAGCTTACGAGGGCAGAACACCGGGGAGCTGTTTTTT.